This TCR beta chain was recorded in a study of T cell clonotyping in hematopoietic cell transplantation. Study information: Recipient samples before transplant were obtained post-cytoreduction.

Regarding time point: recipient sample about 28 days before transplant, after cytoreduction. Recipient blood drawn about 28 days pretransplant and days 30, 100, 180 after. Regarding the study as a whole: After transplant, recipient diversity fell while pathologically expanded clonotypes grew through day 180. CD4 and CD8 repertoire contributions could not be separated without sorting.

The method was immunoSEQ multiplex PCR; TCRdb's version includes in-frame clones alone and lacks a portion of them. The sample holds about 6,900 clones, approximately 97% seen once. A remark on this clone: Its cognate antigen is unknown.

V dropped 2 bases and J dropped 3 bases, with 7 bases sitting between them. This CDR3 region has 13 residues. CDR1 is SEHNR and CDR2 is FQNEAQ in the germline V gene (reference sequence). The sequences come from peripheral blood mononuclear cells, collected before stem cell transplant. The V call is TRBV7-9, the J call TRBJ1-1; D possibly corresponds to TRBD1 (5 bases). This clonotype was sampled from a man between 70 and 80 years old with acute myeloid leukemia. Some clones in this sample may be carry-over from other donors' samples. Here the CDR3 reads CASSLRGDTEAFF. Written as DNA, the CDR3 is TGTGCCAGCAGCTTAAGGGGCGACACTGAAGCTTTCTTT. The full variable domain, in which reference TRBV7-9 and TRBJ1-1 provide the parts outside the CDR3, is DTGVSQNPRHKITKRGQNVTFRCDPISEHNRLYWYRQTLGQGPEFLTYFQNEAQLEKSRLLSDRFSAERPKGSFSTLEIQRTEQGDSAMYLCASSLRGDTEAFFGQGTRLTVV.